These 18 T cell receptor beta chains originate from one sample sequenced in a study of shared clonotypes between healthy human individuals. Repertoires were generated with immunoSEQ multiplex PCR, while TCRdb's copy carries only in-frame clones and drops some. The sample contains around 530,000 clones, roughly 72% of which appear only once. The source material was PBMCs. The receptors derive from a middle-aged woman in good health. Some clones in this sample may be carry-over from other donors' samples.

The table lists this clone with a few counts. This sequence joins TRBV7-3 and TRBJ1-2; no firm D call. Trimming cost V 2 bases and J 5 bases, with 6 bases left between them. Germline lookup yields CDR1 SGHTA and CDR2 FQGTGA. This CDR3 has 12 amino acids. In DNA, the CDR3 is TGTGCCAGCAGCTTAGTGGGGTATGGCTACACCTTC. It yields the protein CASSLVGYGYTF.

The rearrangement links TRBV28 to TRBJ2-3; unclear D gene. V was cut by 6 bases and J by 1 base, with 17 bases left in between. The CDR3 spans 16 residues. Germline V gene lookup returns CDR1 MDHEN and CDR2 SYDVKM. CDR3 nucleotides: TGTGCCAGCAGCAGCCCCCGGGCGAGTGGCACAGATACGCAGTATTTT. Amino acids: CASSSPRASGTDTQYF.

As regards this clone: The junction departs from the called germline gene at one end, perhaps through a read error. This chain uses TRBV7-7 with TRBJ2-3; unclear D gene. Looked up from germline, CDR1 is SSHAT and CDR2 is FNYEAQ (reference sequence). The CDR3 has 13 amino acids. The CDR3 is CASSLGLADTQYF. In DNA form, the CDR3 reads TGTGCTAGCAGCTTAGGATTAGCAGATACGCAGTATTTT. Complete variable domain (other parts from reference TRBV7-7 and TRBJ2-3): GAGVSQSPRYKVTKRGQDVTLRCDPISSHATLYWYQQALGQGPEFLTYFNYEAQPDKSGLPSDRFSAERPEGSISTLTIQRTEQRDSAMYRCASSLGLADTQYFGPGTRLTVL.

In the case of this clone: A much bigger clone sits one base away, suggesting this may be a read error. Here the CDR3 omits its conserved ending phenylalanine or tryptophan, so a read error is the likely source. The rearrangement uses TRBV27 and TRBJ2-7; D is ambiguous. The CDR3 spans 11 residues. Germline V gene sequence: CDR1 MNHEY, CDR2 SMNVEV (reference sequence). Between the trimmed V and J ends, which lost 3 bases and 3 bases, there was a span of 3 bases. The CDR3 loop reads CASSFLYEQYL. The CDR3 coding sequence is TGTGCCAGCAGTTTCCTCTACGAGCAGTACCTC.

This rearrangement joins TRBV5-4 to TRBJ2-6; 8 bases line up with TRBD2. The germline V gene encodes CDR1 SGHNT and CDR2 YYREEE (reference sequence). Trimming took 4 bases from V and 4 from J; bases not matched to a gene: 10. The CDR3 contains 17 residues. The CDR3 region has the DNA TGTGCCAGCAGCCCGCCCCCCGGGGGGGCCGGGGCCAACGTCCTGACTTTC. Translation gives CASSPPPGGAGANVLTF.

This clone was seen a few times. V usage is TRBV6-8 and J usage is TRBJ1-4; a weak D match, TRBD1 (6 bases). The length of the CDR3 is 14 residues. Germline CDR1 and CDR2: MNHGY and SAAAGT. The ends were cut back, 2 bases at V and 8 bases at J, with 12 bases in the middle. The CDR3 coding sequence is TGTGCCAGCAGTTACAAAGGGGGGCTGGAAAAACTGTTTTTT. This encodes CASSYKGGLEKLFF.

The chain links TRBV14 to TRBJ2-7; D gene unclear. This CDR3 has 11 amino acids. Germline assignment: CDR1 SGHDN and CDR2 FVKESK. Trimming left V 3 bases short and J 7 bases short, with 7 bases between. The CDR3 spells CASSQGREQYF. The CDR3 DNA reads TGTGCCAGCAGCCAGGGTCGGGAGCAGTACTTC.

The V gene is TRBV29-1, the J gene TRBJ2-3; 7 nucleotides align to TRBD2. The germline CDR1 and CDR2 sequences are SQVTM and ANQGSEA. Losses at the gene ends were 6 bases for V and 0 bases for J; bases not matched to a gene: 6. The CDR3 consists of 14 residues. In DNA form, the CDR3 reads TGCAGCGTAGCACTAGCGACTAGCACAGATACGCAGTATTTT. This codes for CSVALATSTDTQYF.

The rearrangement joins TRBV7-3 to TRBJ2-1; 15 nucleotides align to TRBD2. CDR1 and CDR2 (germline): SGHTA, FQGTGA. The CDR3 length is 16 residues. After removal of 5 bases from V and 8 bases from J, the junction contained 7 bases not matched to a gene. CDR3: CASSLWTSGRAHEQFF. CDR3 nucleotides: TGTGCCAGCAGCCTTTGGACTAGCGGGAGGGCACATGAGCAGTTCTTC.

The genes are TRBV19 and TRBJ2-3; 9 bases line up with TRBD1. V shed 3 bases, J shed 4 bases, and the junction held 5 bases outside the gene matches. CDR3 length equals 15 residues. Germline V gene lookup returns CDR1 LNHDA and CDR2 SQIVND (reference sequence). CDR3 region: CASSMRTGDADTQYF. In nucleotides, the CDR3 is TGTGCCAGTAGTATGAGGACAGGGGACGCAGATACGCAGTATTTT.

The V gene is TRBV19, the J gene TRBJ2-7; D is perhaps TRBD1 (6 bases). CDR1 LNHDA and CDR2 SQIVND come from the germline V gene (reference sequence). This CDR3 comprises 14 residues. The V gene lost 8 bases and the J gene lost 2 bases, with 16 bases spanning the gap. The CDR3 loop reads CASRLGRGTYEQYF. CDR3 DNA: TGTGCCAGTCGCCTTGGCAGGGGCACCTACGAGCAGTACTTC.

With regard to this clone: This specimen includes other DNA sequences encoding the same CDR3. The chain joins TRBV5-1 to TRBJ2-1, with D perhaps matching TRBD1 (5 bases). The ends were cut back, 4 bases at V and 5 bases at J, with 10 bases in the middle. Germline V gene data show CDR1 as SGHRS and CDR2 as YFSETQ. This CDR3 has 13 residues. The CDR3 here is CASSPGQNNEQFF. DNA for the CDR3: TGCGCCAGCAGCCCCGGACAAAACAATGAGCAGTTCTTC. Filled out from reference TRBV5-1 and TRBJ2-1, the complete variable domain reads KAGVTQTPRYLIKTRGQQVTLSCSPISGHRSVSWYQQTPGQGLQFLFEYFSETQRNKGNFPGRFSGRQFSNSRSEMNVSTLELGDSALYLCASSPGQNNEQFFGPGTRLTVL.

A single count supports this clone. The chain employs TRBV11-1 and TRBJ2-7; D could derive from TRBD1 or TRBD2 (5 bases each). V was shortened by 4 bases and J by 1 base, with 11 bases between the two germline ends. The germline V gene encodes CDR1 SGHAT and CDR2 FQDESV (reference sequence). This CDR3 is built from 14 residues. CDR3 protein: CASSSGSGSYEQYF. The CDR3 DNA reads TGTGCCAGCAGCTCAGGGTCGGGATCCTACGAGCAGTACTTC. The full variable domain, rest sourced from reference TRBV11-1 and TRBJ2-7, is EAEVAQSPRYKITEKSQAVAFWCDPISGHATLYWYRQILGQGPELLVQFQDESVVDDSQLPKDRFSAERLKGVDSTLKIQPAELGDSAMYLCASSSGSGSYEQYFGPGTRLTVT.

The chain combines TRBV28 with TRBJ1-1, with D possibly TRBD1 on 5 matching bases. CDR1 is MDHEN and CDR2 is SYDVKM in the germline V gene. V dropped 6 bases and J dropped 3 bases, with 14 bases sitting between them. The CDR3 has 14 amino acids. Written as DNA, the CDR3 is TGTGCCAGCAGCGCAGGGAGCAGAGACACTGAAGCTTTCTTT. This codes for CASSAGSRDTEAFF.

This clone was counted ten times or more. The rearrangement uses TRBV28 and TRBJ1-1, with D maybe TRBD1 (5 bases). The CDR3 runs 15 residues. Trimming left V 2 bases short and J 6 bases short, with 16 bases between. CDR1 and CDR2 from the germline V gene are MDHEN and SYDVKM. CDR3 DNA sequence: TGTGCCAGCAGTTTAATGCGGGGCTCGTGGGCTGAAGCTTTCTTT. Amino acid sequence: CASSLMRGSWAEAFF. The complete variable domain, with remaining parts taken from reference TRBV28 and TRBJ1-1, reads DVKVTQSSRYLVKRTGEKVFLECVQDMDHENMFWYRQDPGLGLRLIYFSYDVKMKEKGDIPEGYSVSREKKERFSLILESASTNQTSMYLCASSLMRGSWAEAFFGQGTRLTVV.

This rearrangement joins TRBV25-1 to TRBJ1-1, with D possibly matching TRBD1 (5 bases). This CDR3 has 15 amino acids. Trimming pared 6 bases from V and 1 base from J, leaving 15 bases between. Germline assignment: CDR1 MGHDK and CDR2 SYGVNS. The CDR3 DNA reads TGTGCCAGCAGCAGACGGGGGTTAGGGAACACTGAAGCTTTCTTT. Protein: CASSRRGLGNTEAFF.

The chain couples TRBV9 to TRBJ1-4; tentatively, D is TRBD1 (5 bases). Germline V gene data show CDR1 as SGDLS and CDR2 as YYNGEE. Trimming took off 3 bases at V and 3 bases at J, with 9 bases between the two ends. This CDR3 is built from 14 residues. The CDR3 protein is CASSAREPNEKLFF. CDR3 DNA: TGTGCCAGCAGCGCCAGGGAACCTAATGAAAAACTGTTTTTT.

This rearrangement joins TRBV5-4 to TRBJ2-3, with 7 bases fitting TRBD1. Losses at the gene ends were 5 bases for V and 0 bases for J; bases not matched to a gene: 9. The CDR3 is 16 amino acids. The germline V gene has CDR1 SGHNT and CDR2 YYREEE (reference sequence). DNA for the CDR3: TGTGCCAGCAGACAGGGGCTGGCGGAGAGCACAGATACGCAGTATTTT. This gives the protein CASRQGLAESTDTQYF.